The 27 T cell receptor beta chains below were found in one sample sequenced in a study of cytomegalovirus exposure and HLA in healthy donors (dated by TCRdb to between 2016 and 2019). Libraries were constructed by the immunoSEQ multiplex PCR assay. For the multiplex PCR, a mixture combining 60 forward primers for TCR Vbeta segments and 13 reverse primers for TCR Jbeta segments was used. Held by TCRdb, this immuneACCESS table contains in-frame sequences only and omits some clones. Under half of the omission traces to an unresolved V gene where checked; the cause of the rest is unknown. The sample table holds approximately 120,000 clones, of which over 75% were seen once. The top ten constitute about 3.9% of the sample. The sequencing input was PBMCs. These TCRs come from a man aged 18 to 30 in good health and CMV-seropositive.

The chain uses TRBV30 and TRBJ2-3, with TRBD2 matching over 8 bases. The V gene's germline CDR1 is GTSNPN and CDR2 SVGIG (reference sequence). The CDR3 contains 15 residues. Trimming cost V 2 bases and J 6 bases; bases outside gene matches: 10. The CDR3 DNA is TGTGCCTGGAGTCCCGGGCTAGCGGGTGGGGATACGCAGTATTTT. Its protein product is CAWSPGLAGGDTQYF. The whole variable domain, remainder taken from reference TRBV30 and TRBJ2-3, is SQTIHQWPATLVQPVGSPLSLECTVEGTSNPNLYWYRQAAGRGLQLLFYSVGIGQISSEVPQNLSASRPQDRQFILSSKKLLLSDSGFYLCAWSPGLAGGDTQYFGPGTRLTVL.

The chain has TRBV11-2 and TRBJ2-5; TRBD2 matches at 10 bases. CDR3 length: 17 residues. Germline CDR1 reads SGHAT; CDR2 reads FQNNGV. Germline trimming cut 5 bases from V and 5 bases from J; bases unmatched to any gene: 14. DNA for the CDR3: TGTGCCAGCAGCCCGCGGAGCGGGAGGGCCTTGTATGAGACCCAGTACTTC. Its protein product is CASSPRSGRALYETQYF.

V gene TRBV5-1 combines with J gene TRBJ1-1, with D possibly TRBD1 on 6 matching bases. V lost 0 bases to trimming and J lost 5 bases, with 17 bases between them. CDR1 is SGHRS and CDR2 is YFSETQ in the germline V gene. This CDR3 is built from 16 residues. The DNA for the CDR3 is TGCGCCAGCAGCTTGGCCGTACAGGGAATCGGAACTGAAGCTTTCTTT. The encoded protein is CASSLAVQGIGTEAFF.

The chain links TRBV11-2 to TRBJ2-7, with TRBD2 matching 11 bases. The CDR3 loop spans 13 amino acids. The trim removed 5 bases at V and 7 bases at J, leaving 4 bases unmatched. Germline CDR1 and CDR2: SGHAT and FQNNGV. The CDR3 nucleotides read TGTGCCAGCAGCCGTGGACTAGCGGGTGAGCAGTACTTC. Translating gives CASSRGLAGEQYF.

The count of this clone is one. The V and J genes are TRBV7-9 and TRBJ1-2; maybe TRBD1 (5 bases). CDR1 and CDR2 from the germline V gene are SEHNR and FQNEAQ (reference sequence). The V end lost 5 bases, the J end lost 6 bases, and 10 bases lay between the germline ends. The CDR3 loop spans 12 amino acids. The CDR3 DNA reads TGTGCCAGCAGCCAGGGAAGCAATGGCTACACCTTC. Translated: CASSQGSNGYTF.

The rearrangement joins TRBV28 to TRBJ2-7; 10 nucleotides match TRBD1. The V gene's germline CDR1 is MDHEN and CDR2 SYDVKM. Germline trimming cut 1 base from V and 0 bases from J; bases unmatched to any gene: 6. CDR3 length equals 17 residues. Written as DNA, the CDR3 is TGTGCCAGCAGTTTATTGGACAGGGGGTCCCTCTCCTACGAGCAGTACTTC. Encoded protein: CASSLLDRGSLSYEQYF.

The chain recombines TRBV29-1 with TRBJ2-5; no reliable D call. TRBJ2-7 matches the DNA end more closely, so the J call is doubtful. Germline CDR1 SQVTM, CDR2 ANQGSEA. CDR3 length equals 11 residues. The CDR3 here is CSVRVNYEQYF. The CDR3, as DNA: TGCAGCGTTCGGGTGAACTACGAGCAGTACTTC.

This clone was recorded only once. V gene TRBV27 combines with J gene TRBJ2-7, with a weak D call TRBD1 (5 bases). There are 15 residues in the CDR3. Germline loops: CDR1 MNHEY, CDR2 SMNVEV (reference sequence). Trimming took off 4 bases at V and 2 bases at J, with 15 bases between the two ends. The chain's CDR3 is CASSSRGLSPYEQYF. The CDR3 region has the DNA TGTGCCAGCAGTTCAAGGGGTTTGAGTCCCTACGAGCAGTACTTC.

This rearrangement joins TRBV11-3 to TRBJ2-1; TRBD1 is a possible D gene (5 bases). Looked up from germline, CDR1 is SGHNT and CDR2 is YENEEA. Trimming removed 1 base at V and 6 bases at J, with 7 bases between. This CDR3 has 13 residues. The CDR3 nucleotides read TGTGCCAGCAGCTTAGGGGGCTCCAATGAGCAGTTCTTC. Its protein is CASSLGGSNEQFF.

The chain uses TRBV12-5 and TRBJ1-6; D is uncertain. Germline V gene data show CDR1 as LGHNT and CDR2 as FRNRAP. The CDR3 is made up of 13 amino acids. V shed 1 base and J shed 6 bases, with 4 bases lying between them. Written as DNA, the CDR3 is TGTGCTAGTGGTTTGGGGGCTAATTCACCCCTCCACTTT. Protein product: CASGLGANSPLHF.

The chain is built from TRBV30 and TRBJ2-7; TRBD1 is a possible D gene (5 bases). The CDR3 totals 12 residues. Germline loops: CDR1 GTSNPN, CDR2 SVGIG (reference sequence). V lost 0 bases and J 2 bases, leaving 5 bases between the germline ends. The CDR3: CAWSVGPYEQYF. CDR3 in DNA: TGTGCCTGGAGTGTGGGGCCCTACGAGCAGTACTTC.

The rearrangement uses TRBV9 and TRBJ1-1, with TRBD1 identical over 8 bases. The CDR3 length is 15 residues. V was clipped by 2 bases and J by 5 bases; unmatched bases: 8. Germline CDR1 is SGDLS and CDR2 is YYNGEE. Here the CDR3 reads CASSVSGGAGTEAFF. The CDR3 coding sequence is TGTGCCAGCAGCGTTTCAGGGGGCGCGGGTACTGAAGCTTTCTTT.

This rearrangement joins TRBV9 to TRBJ1-3; D remains ambiguous. Germline CDR1 SGDLS, CDR2 YYNGEE. This CDR3 is 13 amino acids long. With 1 base removed from V and 4 bases from J, the gap between germline ends came to 6 bases. The CDR3, as DNA: TGTGCCAGCAGCGTATCGGGGGGAAACACCATATATTTT. This codes for CASSVSGGNTIYF.

In its sample, this clone was seen a few times. This chain joins TRBV5-5 and TRBJ2-7; D possibly corresponds to TRBD1 (6 bases). V lost 6 bases to trimming and J lost 5 bases, with 15 bases between them. CDR1 is SGHKS and CDR2 is YYEKEE in the germline V gene (reference sequence). The CDR3 length is 13 residues. The CDR3 sequence is CASTVTGRDEQYF. CDR3 nucleotides: TGTGCCAGCACCGTGACAGGCCGGGACGAGCAGTACTTC.

The gene calls are TRBV2 and TRBJ1-5; a possible D gene is TRBD1 (6 bases). CDR3 size: 13 residues. Trimming shortened V by 7 bases and J by 4 bases, and 11 bases separated the two germline ends. Per germline, CDR1 SNHLY and CDR2 FYNNEI. CDR3 in DNA: TGTGCCAGCAAAGACAGGTGGAATCAGCCCCAGCATTTT. It codes for CASKDRWNQPQHF.

This clone was found a few times. V usage is TRBV4-3 and J usage is TRBJ1-2; the match to TRBD1 covers 8 bases. The V and J ends lost 0 bases and 4 bases, in that order; junction bases with no gene match: 7. The CDR3 consists of 16 residues. Germline V gives CDR1 LGHNA, CDR2 YSLEER. The CDR3 sequence: CASSQDRNGQGYGYTF. CDR3 DNA: TGCGCCAGCAGCCAAGATCGTAACGGACAGGGCTATGGCTACACCTTC.

The chain has TRBV4-3 and TRBJ2-1; 11 bases are shared with TRBD2. This CDR3 has 17 residues. Per the germline V gene, CDR1 is LGHNA and CDR2 is YSLEER. V lost 0 bases, J lost 8 bases, and 9 bases stayed unmatched. CDR3 nucleotide sequence: TGCGCCAGCAGCCAAGAGGTTAGCGGGAGGGCCATCTATGAGCAGTTCTTC. This codes for CASSQEVSGRAIYEQFF.

The J gene is TRBJ2-7, the V gene TRBV10-1, with 7 bases fitting TRBD1. V shed 4 bases and J 2 bases; nucleotides not matched to a gene: 23. The CDR3 runs to 20 residues. The germline V gene encodes CDR1 WNHNN and CDR2 SYGVQD (reference sequence). The CDR3 sequence is CASSAERIRDSQARPYEQYF. CDR3 DNA: TGCGCCAGCAGTGCCGAGAGAATCCGGGACAGTCAGGCTAGGCCCTACGAGCAGTACTTC.

The rearrangement uses TRBV9 and TRBJ2-1; a possible D gene is TRBD1 (7 bases). Germline V gene sequence: CDR1 SGDLS, CDR2 YYNGEE. CDR3 length: 15 residues. V lost 3 bases and J 3 bases, leaving 13 bases between the germline ends. CDR3 amino acids: CASSAQGGFYNEQFF. Here the CDR3 DNA reads TGTGCCAGCAGCGCTCAGGGGGGCTTCTACAATGAGCAGTTCTTC.

The CDR3 region has the DNA TGTGCCAGCAGCCCCTCGACTAGCGGGGCTCTTGAGCAGTTCTTC. Translated: CASSPSTSGALEQFF. The chain combines TRBV9 with TRBJ2-1; 11 bases map to TRBD2. Germline trimming cut 4 bases from V and 9 bases from J; bases unmatched to any gene: 9. This CDR3 region has 15 residues. CDR1 and CDR2 (germline): SGDLS, YYNGEE.

This rearrangement joins TRBV18 to TRBJ2-7; TRBD1 matches 9 bases. The trim removed 4 bases at V and 2 bases at J, leaving 6 bases unmatched. The CDR3 has 15 amino acids. Germline-derived CDR1 and CDR2 are KGHSH and LQKENI. The CDR3 DNA is TGTGCCAGCTCACTCCGGGACAGGGCCACCTACGAGCAGTACTTC. Protein product: CASSLRDRATYEQYF.

The chain links TRBV6-1 to TRBJ2-5; no clear D gene. The germline CDR1 and CDR2 sequences are MNHNS and SASEGT. The CDR3 runs to 12 residues. V was trimmed by 2 bases and J by 5 bases, leaving 6 bases between them. This chain's CDR3 is CASSETRETQYF. CDR3 in DNA: TGTGCCAGCAGTGAAACCCGGGAGACCCAGTACTTC.

The table lists this clone with a count of one. The gene calls are TRBV7-9 and TRBJ2-7; D perhaps matches TRBD2 (5 bases). Trimming removed 6 bases at V and 3 bases at J, with 12 bases between. This CDR3 region has 13 residues. The germline V gene encodes CDR1 SEHNR and CDR2 FQNEAQ (reference sequence). The CDR3 reads CASSMAGGYEQYF. The CDR3, as DNA: TGTGCCAGCAGTATGGCGGGCGGCTACGAGCAGTACTTC.

The table lists this clone with a few counts. This chain connects TRBV4-3 to TRBJ2-7, with D possibly matching TRBD1 (5 bases). V lost 3 bases and J lost 3, with 12 bases in between. The CDR3 runs 14 residues. CDR1 and CDR2 from the germline V gene are LGHNA and YSLEER. The CDR3: CASSQGLVGYEQYF. For the CDR3, the DNA is TGCGCCAGCAGCCAGGGGCTAGTGGGCTACGAGCAGTACTTC.

This clone turned up a few times. The rearrangement uses TRBV18 and TRBJ1-1; unclear D gene. Germline V CDR1 and CDR2: KGHSH, LQKENI. V gave up 3 bases and J gave up 0 bases, with 11 bases separating them. The length of the CDR3 is 15 residues. Here the CDR3 reads CASSPSGSMNTEAFF. The CDR3 region has the DNA TGTGCCAGCTCACCGAGCGGCAGCATGAACACTGAAGCTTTCTTT.

The J gene is TRBJ2-7, the V gene TRBV10-1, with D perhaps TRBD2 (5 bases). The CDR3 is 19 amino acids. The V gene's germline CDR1 is WNHNN and CDR2 SYGVQD (reference sequence). V was clipped by 7 bases and J by 3 bases, with 31 bases between them. As DNA, the CDR3 is TGCGCCAGCAACTCTGGCGGAGTTAACGGGATCCCCTCTTGCTACGAGCAGTACTTC. It is translated as CASNSGGVNGIPSCYEQYF.

The rearrangement uses TRBV12-5 and TRBJ2-2; TRBD2 agrees at 8 bases. Germline V gene lookup returns CDR1 LGHNT and CDR2 FRNRAP. The CDR3 runs to 14 residues. Trimming at V came to 7 bases and at J to 6 bases, leaving 7 bases not matched to a gene. CDR3 loop: CASEIFGGAGELFF. The CDR3 DNA reads as TGTGCTAGTGAAATTTTCGGGGGGGCCGGGGAGCTGTTTTTT.